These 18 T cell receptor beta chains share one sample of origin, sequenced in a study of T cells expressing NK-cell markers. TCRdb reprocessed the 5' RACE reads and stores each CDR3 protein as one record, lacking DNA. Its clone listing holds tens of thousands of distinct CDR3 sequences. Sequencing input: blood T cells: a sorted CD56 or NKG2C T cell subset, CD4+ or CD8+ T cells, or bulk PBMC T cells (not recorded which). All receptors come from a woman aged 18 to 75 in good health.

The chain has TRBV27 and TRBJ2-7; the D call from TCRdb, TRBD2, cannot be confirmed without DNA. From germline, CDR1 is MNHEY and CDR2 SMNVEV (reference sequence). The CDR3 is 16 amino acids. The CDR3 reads CASSLSVGTSPYEQYF.

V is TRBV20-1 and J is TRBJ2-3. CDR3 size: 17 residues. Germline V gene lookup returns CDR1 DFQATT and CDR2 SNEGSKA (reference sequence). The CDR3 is CSARKEDLKGSTDTQYF.

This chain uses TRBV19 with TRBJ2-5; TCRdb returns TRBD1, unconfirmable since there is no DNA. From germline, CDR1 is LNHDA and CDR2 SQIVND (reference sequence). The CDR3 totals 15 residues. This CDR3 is CASSIVGSPQETQYF.

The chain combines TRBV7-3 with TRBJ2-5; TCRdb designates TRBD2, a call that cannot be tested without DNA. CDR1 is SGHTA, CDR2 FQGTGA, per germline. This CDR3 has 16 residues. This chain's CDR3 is CASSSWDSGSPQTQYF.

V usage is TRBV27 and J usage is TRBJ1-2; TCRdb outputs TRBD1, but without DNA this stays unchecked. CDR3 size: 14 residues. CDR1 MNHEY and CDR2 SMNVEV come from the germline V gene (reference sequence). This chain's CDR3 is CASSPGPMNYGYTF.

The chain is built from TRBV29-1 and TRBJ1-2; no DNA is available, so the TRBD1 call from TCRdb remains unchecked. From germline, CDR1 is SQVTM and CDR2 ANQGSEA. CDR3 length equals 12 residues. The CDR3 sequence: CSVPDRKNGYTF.

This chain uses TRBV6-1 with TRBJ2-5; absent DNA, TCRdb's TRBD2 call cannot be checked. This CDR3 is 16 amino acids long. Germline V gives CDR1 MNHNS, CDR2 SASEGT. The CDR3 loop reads CASSLYSGGFGGTQYF.

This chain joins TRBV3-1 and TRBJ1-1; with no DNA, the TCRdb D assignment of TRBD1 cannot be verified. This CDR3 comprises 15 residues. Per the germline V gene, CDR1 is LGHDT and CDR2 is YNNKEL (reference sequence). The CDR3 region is CASSQVGQGVTEAFF.

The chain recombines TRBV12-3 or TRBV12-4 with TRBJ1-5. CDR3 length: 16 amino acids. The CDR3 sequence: CASSLVSGNSNQPQHF.

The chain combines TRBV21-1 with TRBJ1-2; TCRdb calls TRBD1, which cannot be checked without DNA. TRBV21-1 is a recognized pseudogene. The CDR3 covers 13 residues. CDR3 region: CASSIRPGWGYTF.

CDR3 region: CASSQVDRGSYNEQFF. The rearrangement uses TRBV4-2 and TRBJ2-1. The germline gives CDR1 LGHNA, CDR2 YNFKEQ. This CDR3 is 16 amino acids long.

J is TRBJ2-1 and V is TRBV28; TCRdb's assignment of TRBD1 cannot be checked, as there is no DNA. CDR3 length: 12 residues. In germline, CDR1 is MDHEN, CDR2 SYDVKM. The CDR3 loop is CASSKRGNEQFF.

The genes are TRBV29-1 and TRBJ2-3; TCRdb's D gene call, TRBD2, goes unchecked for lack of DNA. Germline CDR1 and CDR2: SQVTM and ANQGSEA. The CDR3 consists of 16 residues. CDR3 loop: CSVEGVSERVTDTQYF.

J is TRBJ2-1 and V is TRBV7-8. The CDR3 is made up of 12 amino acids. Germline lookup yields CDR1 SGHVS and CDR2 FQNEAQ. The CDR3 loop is CASSPRNDEQFF.

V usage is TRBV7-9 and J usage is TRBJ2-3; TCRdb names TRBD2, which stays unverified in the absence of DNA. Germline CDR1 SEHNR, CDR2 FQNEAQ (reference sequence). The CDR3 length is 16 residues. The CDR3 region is CASSLGSRDTMDTQYF.

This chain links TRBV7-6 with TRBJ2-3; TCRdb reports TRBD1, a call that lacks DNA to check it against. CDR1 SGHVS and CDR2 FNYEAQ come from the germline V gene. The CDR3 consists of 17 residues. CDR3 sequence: CASSLVVPARVNGTQYF.

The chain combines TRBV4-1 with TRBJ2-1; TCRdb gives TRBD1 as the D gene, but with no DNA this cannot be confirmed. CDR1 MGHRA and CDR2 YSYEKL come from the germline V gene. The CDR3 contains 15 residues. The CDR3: CASSQPGLEYNEQFF.

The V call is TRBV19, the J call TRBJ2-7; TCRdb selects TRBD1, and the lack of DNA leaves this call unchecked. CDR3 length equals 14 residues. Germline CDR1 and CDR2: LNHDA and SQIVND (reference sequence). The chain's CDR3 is CASSRGQGSHEQYF.